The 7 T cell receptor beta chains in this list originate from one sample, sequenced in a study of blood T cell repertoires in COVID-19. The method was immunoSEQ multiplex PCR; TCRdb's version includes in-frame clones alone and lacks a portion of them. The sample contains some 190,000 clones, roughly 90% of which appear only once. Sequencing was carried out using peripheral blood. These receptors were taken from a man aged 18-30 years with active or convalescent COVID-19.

This CDR3 reads CASSRASSGGISEQYF. In nucleotides, the CDR3 is TGTGCCAGCAGCCGGGCCTCGTCAGGGGGGATAAGCGAGCAGTACTTC. J is TRBJ2-7 and V is TRBV4-2; TRBD1 is a possible D gene (7 bases). The germline V gene has CDR1 LGHNA and CDR2 YNFKEQ. This CDR3 region has 16 residues. Trimming left V 4 bases short and J 6 bases short, with 22 bases between.

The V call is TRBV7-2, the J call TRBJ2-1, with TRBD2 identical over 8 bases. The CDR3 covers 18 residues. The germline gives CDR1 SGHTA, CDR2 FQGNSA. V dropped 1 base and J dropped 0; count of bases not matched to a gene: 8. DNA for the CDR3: TGTGCCAGCAGCTTAGATGCCGCCGGGAGGGGCTCCTACAATGAGCAGTTCTTC. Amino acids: CASSLDAAGRGSYNEQFF.

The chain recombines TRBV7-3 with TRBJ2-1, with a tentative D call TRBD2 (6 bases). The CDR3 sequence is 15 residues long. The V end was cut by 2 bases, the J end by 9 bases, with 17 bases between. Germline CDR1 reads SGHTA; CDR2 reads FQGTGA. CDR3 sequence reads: CASSLAGRGSGEQFF. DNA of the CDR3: TGTGCCAGCAGCTTAGCGGGACGGGGTTCGGGTGAGCAGTTCTTC.

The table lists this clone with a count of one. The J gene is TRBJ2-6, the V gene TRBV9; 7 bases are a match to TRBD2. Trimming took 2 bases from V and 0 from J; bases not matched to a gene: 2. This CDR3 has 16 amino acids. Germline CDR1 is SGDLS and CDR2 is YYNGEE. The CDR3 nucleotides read TGTGCCAGCAGCGTGGGACTAAGCTCTGGGGCCAACGTCCTGACTTTC. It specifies CASSVGLSSGANVLTF.

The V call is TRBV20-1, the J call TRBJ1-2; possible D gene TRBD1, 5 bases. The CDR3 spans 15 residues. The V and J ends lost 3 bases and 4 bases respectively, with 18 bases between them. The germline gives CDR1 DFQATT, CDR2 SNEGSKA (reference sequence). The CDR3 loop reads CSASPGGGLVYGYTF. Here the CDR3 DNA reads TGCAGTGCTAGTCCTGGGGGGGGGTTAGTCTATGGCTACACCTTC.

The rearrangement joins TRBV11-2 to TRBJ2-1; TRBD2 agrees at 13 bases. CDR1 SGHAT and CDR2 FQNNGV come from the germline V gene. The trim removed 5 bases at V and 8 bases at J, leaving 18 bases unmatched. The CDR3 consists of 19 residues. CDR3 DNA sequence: TGTGCCAGCAGCACGGGACTAGCGGGGAGTCCCGAAAAATACGATGAGCAGTTCTTC. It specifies CASSTGLAGSPEKYDEQFF.

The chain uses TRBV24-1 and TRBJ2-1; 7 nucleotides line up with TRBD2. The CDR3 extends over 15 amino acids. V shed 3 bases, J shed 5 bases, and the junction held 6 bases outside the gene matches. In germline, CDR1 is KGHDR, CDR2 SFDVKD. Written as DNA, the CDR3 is TGTGCCACCAGTGATCCCCGGGGGGTTAACAATGAGCAGTTCTTC. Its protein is CATSDPRGVNNEQFF.